These 3 T cell receptor beta chains came from one sample sequenced in a study of blood T cells in healthy people across ages. Next came a second PCR, run for 7 to 11 cycles, which used a sample-barcoded 5' primer along with a J-beta primer mix. TCRdb re-derived calls from the 5' RACE reads in MiXCR, one entry per CDR3 protein. This table holds over 600,000 distinct CDR3 sequences, just over 55% found once. Sequences were obtained from blood. The receptor set was obtained from a man aged 35 to 55 in good health.

This clonotype was found a few times. The chain joins TRBV29-1 to TRBJ2-6; D gene unclear. Per the germline V gene, CDR1 is SQVTM and CDR2 is ANQGSEA. The CDR3 extends over 14 amino acids. The V gene lost 4 bases and the J gene lost 4 bases, with 11 bases spanning the gap. CDR3 residues: CSVGERVGANVLTF. The DNA for the CDR3 is TGCAGCGTTGGAGAAAGGGTCGGGGCCAACGTCCTGACTTTC.

This clonotype was detected a few times. The CDR3 region has the DNA TGTGCCAGCAGGGGTAAGGGGGATACGCAGTATTTT. The encoded protein is CASRGKGDTQYF. V and J are TRBV6-5 and TRBJ2-3, with D perhaps TRBD1 (5 bases). With 6 bases removed from V and 6 bases from J, the gap between germline ends came to 10 bases. The CDR3 extends over 12 amino acids. Germline CDR1 reads MNHEY; CDR2 reads SVGAGI.

The rearrangement links TRBV12-3 or TRBV12-4 to TRBJ2-4; 8 bases are shared with TRBD2. V lost 10 bases, J lost 2 bases, and 13 bases stayed unmatched. This CDR3 comprises 16 residues. The CDR3 DNA sequence: TGTGCCATCATGCAGGGGACTAGAGGGTCCAAAAACATTCAGTACTTC. Translation gives CAIMQGTRGSKNIQYF.